This TCR beta chain was retrieved from a study of quantifying T cell responses using KT2 cells (dated by TCRdb to about 2017). For the study in its entirety: RNA was DNase-treated and reverse transcribed with TCR alpha and beta constant-region primers, mostly using SuperScript III. The efficiency of the T4 ligation step under optimum conditions was estimated to be greater than 8.5%. PCR2 was run as a SYBR Green qPCR and stopped at a predetermined fluorescence threshold to avoid over-amplification. The study at large found these results: This TCR sequencing study did not compare the pipeline side by side with other TCR sequencing techniques. KT2 sequences were detected down to the lowest spike-in tested, about one KT2 cell per 100,000 PBMC. At very high KT2 spike-in numbers, detection of KT2 sequences reached saturation. Over several orders of magnitude, the number of KT2 alpha and beta sequences rose linearly with the number of KT2 cells put in.

A remark on this clonotype: There is no known antigen for this receptor. No clone much larger than this one lies a single base away; base qualities are absent.

The library was prepared using UMI-ligation and nested PCR. T4 RNA ligase 1 was used to ligate a single-stranded oligonucleotide containing the Illumina SP2 sequence and a UMI to the 3' end of the cDNA. PCR1 was run for about 4 cycles (98 degrees C for 15 s, 69 degrees C for 30 s, 72 degrees C for 40 s), and an equimolar mix of RC1.1 and RC1.2, covering TRBC1 and TRBC2, was used as the beta primer. Starting at PCR2, TCR alpha and beta chains were handled separately, and sample indices and Illumina adaptors were added. The UMI was composed of 12 random nucleotides, arranged as two hexamers separated by a spacer, and was positioned after an 8-base spacer. Libraries were sequenced on an Illumina MiSeq using v2 2x251 paired-end chemistry, with about a dozen samples typically included per run. PhiX DNA was added at roughly 4.5-7% to each sequencing library so that diversity was increased. The authors' pipeline ran thus. bcl2fastq converted raw reads to FASTQ, and Demultiplexor demultiplexed the reads by dual indices. Decombinator assigned V and J genes by tag matching, allowing a single base-pair mismatch. Collapsinator used UMIs to correct both sequencing errors and frequency errors arising from PCR heterogeneity. Decombinator identifiers were converted to nucleotide sequence by CDR3Translator, the sequences were translated to amino acids, and CDR3 was extracted using C- and N-terminal motifs. Each distinct KT2 TCR was counted as one cluster of KT2 sequences that shared a single unique molecular identifier. TCRdb reprocessed the public reads (quality trimming at Q25 with fastp, clone calling with MiXCR) and kept in-frame beta chains. Rows merge per CDR3 protein into single entries with the most common DNA and genes. The V and J calls were determined by TCRdb, not by the authors. The sample records 25,000 to 35,000 distinct CDR3 sequences, about 7.3% of which are singletons. The ten biggest clones cover approximately 15% of the sample.

Known numbers of KT2, a T cell clone whose TCR had been sequenced previously, were spiked into unfractionated PBMC to test the sensitivity and accuracy of the pipeline. A range of KT2-to-PBMC ratios was set up by mixing KT2 cells into a fixed number of PBMC. CDR1 and CDR2, per the germline V gene, are LGHNA and YNFKEQ. Taken from cysteine to phenylalanine, the CDR3 has 14 residues. The kept DNA is CDR3 alone, 42 bases in frame from the first base. V was cut back by 1 base and J by 0 bases, leaving a gap of 5 bases between them. The chain links TRBV4-2 with TRBJ2-3, with the D gene call left open. The sequence came from a human donor. Sequenced material: PBMCs spiked with cells of the T cell clone KT2. Here the CDR3 is given as CASSQVSSTDTQYF. DNA sequence: TGTGCCAGCAGCCAAGTCAGTAGCACAGATACGCAGTATTTT.